This T cell receptor (beta chain) was sequenced during a study of control samples from healthy donors and cancer patients. Trimming took 1 base from V and 7 from J, leaving 11 bases between them. This CDR3 has 14 amino acids. CDR1 is MNHEY and CDR2 is SMNVEV in the germline V gene (reference sequence). TCRdb's copy holds only in-frame clones and misses some; the assay was immunoSEQ multiplex PCR. The top ten clones hold 0.68% of a sample with about 160,000 clones, 92% of them seen once. Input material: blood. The V call is TRBV27, the J call TRBJ1-5, with no clear D. This sequence originates from a young woman in good health. CDR3 amino acids: CASSLLGMRQPQHF. In nucleotides, the CDR3 is TGTGCCAGCAGTTTATTGGGAATGAGACAGCCCCAGCATTTT.